This T cell receptor (beta chain) was observed in a study of cytomegalovirus exposure and HLA in healthy donors. For the study at large: About 200 million T cells yielded roughly 100 million unique TCR beta sequences, as an earlier analysis found.

This PCR relied on a set of 60 Vbeta primers and 13 Jbeta primers. The table came from immunoSEQ multiplex PCR; TCRdb's copy has only in-frame clones and leaves some out. Among some 130,000 clones, about two thirds were seen once, and the ten largest hold 4.2%. Notes on the study in general: It has been reported that TCR beta sequences accurately predicted the HLA-A and HLA-B alleles of most subjects.

The sample holds a few counts of this clone. Its target is unknown. The CDR3 length is 16 residues. Germline V CDR1 and CDR2: KGHSH, LQKENI. V gave up 3 bases and J gave up 1 base, with 15 bases separating them. This receptor was taken from a man aged 50-60 years in good health and CMV-seropositive. Sequencing was performed on PBMCs. The chain carries TRBV18 and TRBJ2-5; D remains unclear. The CDR3 coding sequence is TGTGCCAGCTCACCTCCTTACAGTACGGCCCAAGAGACCCAGTACTTC. It translates to CASSPPYSTAQETQYF.